The sequence of this TCR beta chain was determined in a study of shared clonotypes between healthy human individuals. Turning to the study itself: Participating donors consisted of a couple of women and a few men aged 18 to 49.

Sequenced by immunoSEQ multiplex PCR; TCRdb stores in-frame clones only, minus some. The top ten clones hold around a third of a sample with some 690,000 clones, roughly 87% of them seen once. This CDR3 spans 14 amino acids. In germline, CDR1 is MNHNS, CDR2 SASEGT. V lost 6 bases to trimming and J lost 2 bases; unmatched junction nucleotides: 7. This chain uses TRBV6-1 with TRBJ2-7; 7 bases match TRBD1. Sequenced material: memory CD8+ T cells from PBMCs. Subset in this sample: CD45RO+ cells pooled with CCR7-negative TemRA cells. The receptor's source is a young man in good health. Some clones in this sample may be carry-over from other donors' samples. CDR3 nucleotide sequence: TGTGCCAGCAGGGACAGGAAACTTACCTACGAGCAGTACTTC. Translating gives CASRDRKLTYEQYF.